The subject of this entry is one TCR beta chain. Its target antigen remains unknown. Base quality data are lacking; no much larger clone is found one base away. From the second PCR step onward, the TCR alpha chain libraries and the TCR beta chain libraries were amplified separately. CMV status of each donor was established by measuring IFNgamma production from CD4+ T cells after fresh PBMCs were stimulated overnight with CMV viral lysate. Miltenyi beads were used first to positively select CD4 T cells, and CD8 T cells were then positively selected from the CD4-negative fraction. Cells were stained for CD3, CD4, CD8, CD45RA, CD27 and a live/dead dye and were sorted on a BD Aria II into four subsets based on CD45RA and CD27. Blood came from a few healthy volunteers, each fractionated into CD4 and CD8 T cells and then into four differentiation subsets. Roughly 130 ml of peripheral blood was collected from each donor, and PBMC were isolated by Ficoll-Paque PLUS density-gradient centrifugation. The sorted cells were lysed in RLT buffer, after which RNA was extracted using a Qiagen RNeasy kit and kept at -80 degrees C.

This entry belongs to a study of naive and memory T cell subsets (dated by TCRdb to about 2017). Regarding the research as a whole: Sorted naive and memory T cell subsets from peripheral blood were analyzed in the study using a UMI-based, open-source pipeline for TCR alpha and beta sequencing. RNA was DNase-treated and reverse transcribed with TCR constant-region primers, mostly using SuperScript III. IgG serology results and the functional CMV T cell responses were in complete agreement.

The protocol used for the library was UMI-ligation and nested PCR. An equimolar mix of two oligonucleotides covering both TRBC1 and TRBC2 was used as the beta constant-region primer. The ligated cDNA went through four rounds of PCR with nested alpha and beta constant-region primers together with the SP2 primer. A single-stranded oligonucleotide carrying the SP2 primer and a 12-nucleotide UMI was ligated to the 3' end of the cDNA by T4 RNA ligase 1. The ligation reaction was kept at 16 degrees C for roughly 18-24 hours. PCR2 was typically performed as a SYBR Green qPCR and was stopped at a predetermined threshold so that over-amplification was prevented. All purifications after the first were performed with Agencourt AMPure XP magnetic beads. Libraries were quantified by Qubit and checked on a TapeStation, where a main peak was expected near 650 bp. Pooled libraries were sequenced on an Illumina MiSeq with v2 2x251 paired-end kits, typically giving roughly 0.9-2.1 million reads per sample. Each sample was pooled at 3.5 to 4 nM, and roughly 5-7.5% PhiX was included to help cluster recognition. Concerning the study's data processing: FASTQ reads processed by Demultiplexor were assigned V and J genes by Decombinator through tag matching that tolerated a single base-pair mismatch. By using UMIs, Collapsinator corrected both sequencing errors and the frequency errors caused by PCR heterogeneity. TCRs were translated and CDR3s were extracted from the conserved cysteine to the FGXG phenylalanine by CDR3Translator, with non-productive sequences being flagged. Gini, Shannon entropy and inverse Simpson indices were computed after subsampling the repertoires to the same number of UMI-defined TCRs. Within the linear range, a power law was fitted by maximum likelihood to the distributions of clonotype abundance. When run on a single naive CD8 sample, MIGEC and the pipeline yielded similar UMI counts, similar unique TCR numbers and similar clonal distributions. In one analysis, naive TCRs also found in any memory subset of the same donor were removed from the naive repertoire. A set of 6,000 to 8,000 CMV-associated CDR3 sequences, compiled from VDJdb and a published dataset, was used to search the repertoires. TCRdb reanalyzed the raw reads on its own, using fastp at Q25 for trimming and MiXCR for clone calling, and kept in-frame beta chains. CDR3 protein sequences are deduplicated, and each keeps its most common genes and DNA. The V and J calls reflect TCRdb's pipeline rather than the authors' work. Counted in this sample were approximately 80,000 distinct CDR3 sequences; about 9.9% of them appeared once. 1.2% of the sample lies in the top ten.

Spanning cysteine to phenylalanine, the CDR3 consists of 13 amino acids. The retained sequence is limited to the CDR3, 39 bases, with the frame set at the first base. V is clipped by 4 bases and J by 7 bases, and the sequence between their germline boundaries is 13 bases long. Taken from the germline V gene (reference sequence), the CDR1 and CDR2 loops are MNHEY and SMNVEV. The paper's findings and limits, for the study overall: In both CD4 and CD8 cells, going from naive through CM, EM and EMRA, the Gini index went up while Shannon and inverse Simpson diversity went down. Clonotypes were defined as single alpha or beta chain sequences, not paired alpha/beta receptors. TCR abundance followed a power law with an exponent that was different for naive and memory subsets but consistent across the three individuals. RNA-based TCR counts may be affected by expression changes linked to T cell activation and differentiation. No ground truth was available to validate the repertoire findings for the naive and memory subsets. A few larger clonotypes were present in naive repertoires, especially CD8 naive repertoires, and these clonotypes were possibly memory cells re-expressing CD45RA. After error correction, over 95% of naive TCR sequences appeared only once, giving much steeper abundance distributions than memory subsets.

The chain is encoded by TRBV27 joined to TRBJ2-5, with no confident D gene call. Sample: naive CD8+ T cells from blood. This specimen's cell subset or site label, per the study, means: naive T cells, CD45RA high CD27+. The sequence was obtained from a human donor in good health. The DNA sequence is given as TGTGCCAGCAGTTCTCCCAGTTCGGGGACCCAGTACTTC. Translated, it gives CASSSPSSGTQYF.